Below are 25 T cell receptor beta chains sequenced from a single sample in a study of Graves' ophthalmopathy and Graves' hyperthyroidism. The authors amplified TCR beta CDR3 regions, and they did so from RNA transcripts for repertoire sequencing. After a first-round RT-PCR with HTBI primers, a second-round multiplex PCR was run. In TCRdb, the multiplex PCR reads were re-called with MiXCR into one record per CDR3 protein. The repertoire holds 600,000 to 650,000 distinct CDR3 sequences, with 20% to 25% as singletons. The source material was peripheral blood. Receptors originate from a woman in her late teens or twenties with stable Graves' hyperthyroidism. Some clones in this sample may be carry-over from other donors' samples.

V is TRBV6-1 and J is TRBJ1-2, with D possibly matching TRBD1 (5 bases). V lost 2 bases, J lost 5 bases, and 9 bases lay in between. The CDR3 runs 13 residues. From germline, CDR1 is MNHNS and CDR2 SASEGT. CDR3 in amino acids: CASSENRRYGYTF. In DNA, the CDR3 is TGTGCCAGCAGTGAAAACAGGCGGTATGGCTACACCTTC.

This clonotype showed up many times. This chain connects TRBV2 to TRBJ1-3, with no clear D. This CDR3 is 15 amino acids long. The ends were cut back, 2 bases at V and 8 bases at J, with 16 bases in the middle. The germline gives CDR1 SNHLY, CDR2 FYNNEI. Here the CDR3 DNA reads TGTGCCAGCAGTGAATCTGGGAGTTCGGTAGACACCATATATTTT. It encodes CASSESGSSVDTIYF.

A few counts support this clonotype. The CDR3 nucleotides are TGTGCCAGCACCCTCCCGTGGGACAGATACTCTGGAAACACCATATATTTT. Its translation: CASTLPWDRYSGNTIYF. The chain is built from TRBV27 and TRBJ1-3; 7 nucleotides align to TRBD1. CDR3 length: 17 residues. Trimming at V came to 7 bases and at J to 0 bases, leaving 12 bases not matched to a gene. Germline CDR1 and CDR2: MNHEY and SMNVEV (reference sequence).

This clonotype was counted ten times or more. The chain recombines TRBV28 with TRBJ2-5; 9 nucleotides match TRBD2. The CDR3 length is 15 residues. Germline V CDR1 and CDR2: MDHEN, SYDVKM. The V segment lost 3 bases and the J segment 5 bases; nucleotides outside the gene matches: 7. The CDR3: CASSFPSGEGETQYF. The DNA for the CDR3 is TGTGCCAGCAGTTTCCCTAGCGGGGAAGGGGAGACCCAGTACTTC.

The chain joins TRBV12-3 or TRBV12-4 to TRBJ1-6; D gene uncertain. CDR3 length equals 13 residues. V lost 6 bases to trimming and J lost 3 bases, with 6 bases between them. CDR3 in DNA: TGTGCCAGCAGCAGAGTCTATAATTCACCCCTCCACTTT. Residues: CASSRVYNSPLHF.

J is TRBJ2-7 and V is TRBV11-3; TRBD2 might be the D (5 bases). Trimming pared 1 base from V and 7 bases from J, leaving 14 bases between. The CDR3 spans 14 residues. CDR1 is SGHNT, CDR2 YENEEA, per germline. The CDR3 loop is CASSLAGSSGEQYF. Written as DNA, the CDR3 is TGTGCCAGCAGCTTAGCGGGGAGTTCTGGGGAGCAGTACTTC.

The J gene is TRBJ1-2, the V gene TRBV4-2; the D gene is possibly TRBD1 (6 bases). CDR1 is LGHNA, CDR2 YNFKEQ, per germline. The V end was cut by 0 bases, the J end by 4 bases, with 15 bases between. The CDR3 is 16 residues long. CDR3 nucleotides: TGTGCCAGCAGCCAAGATGCGGGGGGCCCTCTCTATGGCTACACCTTC. Its protein is CASSQDAGGPLYGYTF.

The chain joins TRBV5-5 to TRBJ2-5; the match to TRBD2 covers 9 bases. Germline V gene lookup returns CDR1 SGHKS and CDR2 YYEKEE (reference sequence). The CDR3 has 16 residues. The junction had 8 bases not matched to a gene; V was cut back by 0 bases and J by 5 bases. CDR3 sequence reads: CASSLEMRGGRETQYF. The CDR3, as DNA: TGTGCCAGCAGCTTGGAGATGCGGGGGGGCCGTGAGACCCAGTACTTC.

This clonotype appeared many times. The CDR3 region has the DNA TGTGCCAGCAGCCCGGAGACTAGGGCCCAGTACTTC. Protein product: CASSPETRAQYF. The chain uses TRBV7-9 and TRBJ2-5; maybe TRBD2 (6 bases). V was trimmed by 5 bases and J by 9 bases, leaving 13 bases between them. The CDR3 sequence is 12 residues long. Germline CDR1 reads SEHNR; CDR2 reads FQNEAQ (reference sequence).

V is TRBV6-1 and J is TRBJ1-5; D is possibly TRBD1 (5 bases). CDR3 length: 13 amino acids. V lost 5 bases to trimming and J lost 5 bases, with 10 bases between them. The germline V gene encodes CDR1 MNHNS and CDR2 SASEGT. DNA of the CDR3: TGTGCCAGCAGTCGGACACCCGATCAGCCCCAGCATTTT. Encoded protein: CASSRTPDQPQHF.

This clonotype was detected ten times or more. The chain combines TRBV20-1 with TRBJ1-1; D call uncertain. Germline assignment: CDR1 DFQATT and CDR2 SNEGSKA (reference sequence). V was trimmed by 2 bases and J by 0 bases, leaving 10 bases between them. The CDR3 is 14 amino acids. CDR3 coding DNA: TGCAGTGCTAGAAGGTCAGGCATGAACACTGAAGCTTTCTTT. Translation gives CSARRSGMNTEAFF.

This clonotype was detected many times. The rearrangement links TRBV28 to TRBJ2-7; D is perhaps TRBD1 or TRBD2 (7 bases each). Germline-derived CDR1 and CDR2 are MDHEN and SYDVKM. The CDR3 contains 17 residues. V was trimmed by 2 bases and J by 0 bases, leaving 17 bases between them. CDR3 DNA: TGTGCCAGCAGTTTAGGGGGAGGGACAGCCAGCTCCTACGAGCAGTACTTC. This translates into CASSLGGGTASSYEQYF.

This clonotype was observed a handful of times. A much larger clone lies one base from this, so it may be a read error. The genes are TRBV2 and TRBJ2-7; perhaps D is TRBD1 or TRBD2 (6 bases each). Trimming took off 10 bases at V and 5 bases at J, with 21 bases between the two ends. Germline V gives CDR1 SNHLY, CDR2 FYNNEI. The CDR3 spans 14 residues. CDR3 nucleotides: TGTGCCAACAGGGAACAGGGAGGATGGGACGAGCAGTACTTC. Protein sequence: CANREQGGWDEQYF.

The chain couples TRBV9 to TRBJ2-2; the D gene is possibly TRBD2 (6 bases). V was shortened by 4 bases and J by 3 bases, with 16 bases between the two germline ends. The CDR3 contains 16 residues. The V gene's germline CDR1 is SGDLS and CDR2 YYNGEE. The CDR3 DNA reads as TGTGCCAGCAGCAGCCCCGGCCGGGACTACACCGGGGAGCTGTTTTTT. As protein: CASSSPGRDYTGELFF.

CDR3 sequence: CASSRTGGNGYTF. The DNA of the CDR3 is TGTGCCAGCAGTCGGACAGGGGGCAATGGCTACACCTTC. J is TRBJ1-2 and V is TRBV2, with 11 positions matching TRBD1. Germline V gene lookup returns CDR1 SNHLY and CDR2 FYNNEI. This CDR3 comprises 13 residues. The junction had 2 bases not matched to a gene; V was cut back by 5 bases and J by 6 bases.

There are many counts of this clonotype. The rearrangement uses TRBV6-1 and TRBJ2-5, with 13 bases lining up with TRBD2. This CDR3 is built from 16 residues. CDR1 MNHNS and CDR2 SASEGT come from the germline V gene. V shed 1 base, J shed 4 bases, and the junction held 3 bases outside the gene matches. The CDR3 here is CASSEGTSGSRETQYF. The DNA of the CDR3 is TGTGCCAGCAGTGAAGGGACTAGCGGGAGTAGAGAGACCCAGTACTTC.

The chain links TRBV29-1 to TRBJ1-1, with D possibly TRBD1 on 6 matching bases. The CDR3 extends over 15 amino acids. The germline V and J ends were trimmed by 5 bases and 1 base, with 17 bases remaining between them. Germline values: CDR1 SQVTM, CDR2 ANQGSEA. The CDR3 nucleotides are TGCAGCGTTAACTGGCGGGACAAGTCGAACACTGAAGCTTTCTTT. Translation gives CSVNWRDKSNTEAFF.

There are many counts of this clonotype. CDR3 sequence reads: CATSPTGGYEQYF. The CDR3 nucleotides are TGTGCCACCAGCCCGACAGGGGGCTACGAGCAGTACTTC. J is TRBJ2-7 and V is TRBV15; 9 positions agree with TRBD1. CDR3 size: 13 residues. Trimming removed 5 bases from V and 3 bases from J; junction bases left unmatched: 2. Per germline, CDR1 LNHNV and CDR2 YYDKDF (reference sequence).

The CDR3 spells CASSLYRGLDEQYF. The CDR3 DNA is TGTGCCAGCAGTCTTTACAGGGGGCTAGACGAGCAGTACTTC. V is TRBV12-3 or TRBV12-4 and J is TRBJ2-7; 9 bases map to TRBD1. The length of the CDR3 is 14 residues. Losses at the gene ends were 5 bases for V and 5 bases for J; bases not matched to a gene: 7.

This clonotype was seen repeatedly, ten times or more. This sequence joins TRBV2 and TRBJ2-3; tentative D call: TRBD2 (6 bases). In germline, CDR1 is SNHLY, CDR2 FYNNEI. The CDR3 sequence is 16 residues long. V shed 4 bases and J shed 0 bases, with 14 bases lying between them. The CDR3 DNA reads as TGTGCCAGCAGTGTGAGGGCAGGGACTAGCACAGATACGCAGTATTTT. This gives the protein CASSVRAGTSTDTQYF. Together with reference TRBV2 and TRBJ2-3, the CDR3 gives the full variable domain: EPEVTQTPSHQVTQMGQEVILRCVPISNHLYFYWYRQILGQKVEFLVSFYNNEISEKSEIFDDQFSVERPDGSNFTLKIRSTKLEDSAMYFCASSVRAGTSTDTQYFGPGTRLTVL.

This clonotype has ten or more counts. This chain connects TRBV12-5 to TRBJ2-7; 8 bases are shared with TRBD2. The CDR3 contains 15 residues. The ends lost 5 bases at V and 1 base at J; junction bases unmatched: 7. CDR1 is LGHNT, CDR2 FRNRAP, per germline. The CDR3 is CASGGLGGGSYEQYF. For the CDR3, the DNA is TGTGCTAGTGGTGGCCTCGGGGGGGGGTCCTACGAGCAGTACTTC.

The chain combines TRBV5-1 with TRBJ2-7; unclear D gene. Trimming pared 0 bases from V and 3 bases from J, leaving 10 bases between. The CDR3 consists of 14 residues. Germline V gene data show CDR1 as SGHRS and CDR2 as YFSETQ. The DNA for the CDR3 is TGCGCCAGCAGCTTGGGGGCCAGAAACTACGAGCAGTACTTC. As protein: CASSLGARNYEQYF.

The CDR3 sequence is CASSQFIDSYEQYF. CDR3 DNA sequence: TGTGCCAGCAGCCAATTTATAGACTCCTACGAGCAGTACTTC. This sequence joins TRBV4-2 and TRBJ2-7; D unresolved. Trimming removed 2 bases from V and 0 bases from J, with 8 bases in between. This CDR3 is 14 amino acids long. Germline assignment: CDR1 LGHNA and CDR2 YNFKEQ.

This clonotype was found many times. The rearrangement joins TRBV6-5 to TRBJ2-7, with TRBD1 as a possible D gene (8 bases). In germline, CDR1 is MNHEY, CDR2 SVGAGI. The V end lost 8 bases, the J end lost 4 bases, and 21 bases lay between the germline ends. The CDR3 has 15 residues. The CDR3 region has the DNA TGTGCCAGCTTGGACAGGGATGGGGGGGTGTACGAGCAGTACTTC. It yields the protein CASLDRDGGVYEQYF.

This clonotype was counted many times. This chain links TRBV12-3 or TRBV12-4 with TRBJ2-7, with D maybe TRBD1 (5 bases). The CDR3 extends over 13 amino acids. V was pared by 2 bases and J by 0 bases, with 5 bases between. CDR3 protein: CASSLRGSYEQYF. CDR3 nucleotides: TGTGCCAGCAGTTTAAGGGGCTCCTACGAGCAGTACTTC.